The present entry profiles one T cell receptor (beta chain) with its context. TCRdb's table, derived via immunoSEQ multiplex PCR, lists solely in-frame clones and lacks some. Among tens of thousands of clones listed, around 90% were seen once. The nonmyeloablative bone marrow transplants came from related graft donors, with transient mixed chimerism. The source of the sample is a study of Tregs in tolerant kidney transplant recipients. Trimming at V came to 0 bases and at J to 4 bases, leaving 18 bases not matched to a gene. CDR1 and CDR2 (germline): SGHNT, YENEEA. The CDR3 sequence is 20 residues long.

The sequence came from a human patient who received a combined kidney and bone marrow transplant. Some T cells may possibly be graft donor cells. Sequenced here: CD4+ T cells from blood (PBMCs), sampled 24 months after the transplant. This chain links TRBV11-3 with TRBJ2-7; TRBD1 agrees at 10 bases. The CDR3 sequence: CASSLDGPRFPGQGTYEQYF. The CDR3 DNA reads TGTGCCAGCAGCTTAGATGGCCCGAGGTTTCCGGGACAGGGGACGTACGAGCAGTACTTC. The entire variable domain, with the rest obtained from reference TRBV11-3 and TRBJ2-7, is as follows: EAGVVQSPRYKIIEKKQPVAFWCNPISGHNTLYWYLQNLGQGPELLIRYENEEAVDDSQLPKDRFSAERLKGVDSTLKIQPAELGDSAVYLCASSLDGPRFPGQGTYEQYFGPGTRLTVT.